The 22 T cell receptor beta chains reported below all come from one sample, sequenced in a study of monozygotic twins with inflammatory bowel disease (dated by TCRdb to the late 2010s). Library generation was performed with 5' RACE. The sequencer was an Illumina HiSeq 2500. The reads, reprocessed by TCRdb, yield one row per CDR3 protein sequence and no DNA. The data table for this sample lists approximately 420,000 distinct CDR3 sequences. The ten top clones hold around 2.5% of the sample. Sequencing was performed on blood. These receptors originate from a human donor with ulcerative colitis or Crohn's disease, or a healthy co-twin of an affected twin (not recorded which).

Here the CDR3 reads CSARGPQTFYNEQFF. The V call is TRBV20-1, the J call TRBJ2-1. The CDR3 is made up of 15 amino acids. CDR1 and CDR2 from the germline V gene are DFQATT and SNEGSKA (reference sequence).

The chain recombines TRBV4-1 with TRBJ2-3; lacking DNA, the TRBD2 call made by TCRdb goes unchecked. The CDR3 covers 15 residues. From germline, CDR1 is MGHRA and CDR2 YSYEKL. The CDR3 here is CASSRQAGGTDTQYF.

V and J are TRBV12-3 or TRBV12-4 and TRBJ2-1; TCRdb designates TRBD2, a call that cannot be tested without DNA. The length of the CDR3 is 14 residues. The CDR3 region is CASRQAEPYNEQFF.

CDR3 amino acids: CSATGQLYEQYF. V and J are TRBV20-1 and TRBJ2-7; as DNA is missing, the TRBD1 call by TCRdb cannot be tested. Germline loops: CDR1 DFQATT, CDR2 SNEGSKA (reference sequence). CDR3 size: 12 residues.

The chain couples TRBV7-2 to TRBJ2-2; as DNA is missing, the TRBD2 call by TCRdb cannot be tested. CDR1 is SGHTA and CDR2 is FQGNSA in the germline V gene. The CDR3 totals 16 residues. CDR3: CASSPTSGGNTGELFF.

The chain recombines TRBV10-3 with TRBJ1-1; TCRdb gives TRBD1 as the D gene, but with no DNA this cannot be confirmed. The germline V gene has CDR1 ENHRY and CDR2 SYGVKD. This CDR3 has 15 amino acids. CDR3 sequence: CAISDSADRGTEAFF.

V gene TRBV5-4 combines with J gene TRBJ1-3; TCRdb outputs TRBD1, but without DNA this stays unchecked. Germline loops: CDR1 SGHNT, CDR2 YYREEE (reference sequence). The CDR3 is made up of 15 amino acids. CDR3 in amino acids: CASSSRRDSGNTIYF.

The rearrangement joins TRBV7-9 to TRBJ2-7; as DNA is missing, the TRBD1 call by TCRdb cannot be tested. Looked up from germline, CDR1 is SEHNR and CDR2 is FQNEAQ (reference sequence). The CDR3 length is 13 residues. CDR3 sequence reads: CASSPGGAAEQYF.

The rearrangement joins TRBV3-1 to TRBJ2-2; TCRdb indicates TRBD1, and absent DNA this call remains unverified. This CDR3 region has 17 residues. From germline, CDR1 is LGHDT and CDR2 YNNKEL (reference sequence). CDR3 residues: CASSRRRDTRNTGELFF.

The genes are TRBV20-1 and TRBJ2-2; there is no DNA to check the TCRdb D call of TRBD2. The CDR3 covers 14 residues. Germline lookup yields CDR1 DFQATT and CDR2 SNEGSKA (reference sequence). This CDR3 reads CSARPFSNSGELFF.

This chain joins TRBV7-2 and TRBJ1-2; TCRdb's D gene call, TRBD1, goes unchecked for lack of DNA. Germline loops: CDR1 SGHTA, CDR2 FQGNSA. There are 13 residues in the CDR3. CDR3 residues: CASTLGRDYGYTF. Complete variable domain (other parts from reference TRBV7-2 and TRBJ1-2): GAGVSQSPSNKVTEKGKDVELRCDPISGHTALYWYRQSLGQGLEFLIYFQGNSAPDKSGLPSDRFSAERTGGSVSTLTIQRTQQEDSAVYLCASTLGRDYGYTFGSGTRLTVV.

The chain's CDR3 is CASSPPGGPEITGELFF. The chain carries TRBV7-2 and TRBJ2-2; TCRdb names TRBD1, which stays unverified in the absence of DNA. CDR1 and CDR2 (germline): SGHTA, FQGNSA. The CDR3 consists of 17 residues.

The rearrangement uses TRBV28 and TRBJ2-7; TCRdb picks TRBD1, but there is no DNA to check that call. This CDR3 comprises 14 residues. Germline CDR1 and CDR2: MDHEN and SYDVKM. CDR3 residues: CASGVPTPLGEQYF.

The V call is TRBV20-1, the J call TRBJ2-7; TCRdb indicates TRBD1, and absent DNA this call remains unverified. The CDR3 is 15 residues long. Per germline, CDR1 DFQATT and CDR2 SNEGSKA (reference sequence). The CDR3 sequence is CSARDTGGVSYEQYF.

This chain links TRBV5-4 with TRBJ2-5; TCRdb outputs TRBD2, but without DNA this stays unchecked. The CDR3 is made up of 14 amino acids. Germline V gene sequence: CDR1 SGHNT, CDR2 YYREEE (reference sequence). The CDR3 here is CASSRTGGEETQYF. Full variable domain (missing parts from reference TRBV5-4 and TRBJ2-5): ETGVTQSPTHLIKTRGQQVTLRCSSQSGHNTVSWYQQALGQGPQFIFQYYREEENGRGNFPPRFSGLQFPNYSSELNVNALELDDSALYLCASSRTGGEETQYFGPGTRLLVL.

This sequence joins TRBV7-9 and TRBJ1-3; TCRdb's D call of TRBD1 is untestable without DNA. The germline gives CDR1 SEHNR, CDR2 FQNEAQ (reference sequence). This CDR3 contains 16 residues. CDR3 region: CASSAQGANSGNTIYF.

This sequence joins TRBV7-9 and TRBJ2-7; TCRdb picks TRBD1, but there is no DNA to check that call. Germline CDR1 reads SEHNR; CDR2 reads FQNEAQ (reference sequence). The CDR3 is 13 residues long. This CDR3 is CASSLLTGPEQYF.

The V call is TRBV5-4, the J call TRBJ2-7; TCRdb selects TRBD1, and the lack of DNA leaves this call unchecked. Germline CDR1 and CDR2: SGHNT and YYREEE (reference sequence). The CDR3 loop spans 15 amino acids. CDR3 region: CASSYPGTGSSEQYF. The entire variable domain, with the rest obtained from reference TRBV5-4 and TRBJ2-7, is as follows: ETGVTQSPTHLIKTRGQQVTLRCSSQSGHNTVSWYQQALGQGPQFIFQYYREEENGRGNFPPRFSGLQFPNYSSELNVNALELDDSALYLCASSYPGTGSSEQYFGPGTRLTVT.

V and J are TRBV10-3 and TRBJ2-3; the TCRdb call, TRBD1, lacks DNA for checking. This CDR3 is 14 amino acids long. The germline V gene encodes CDR1 ENHRY and CDR2 SYGVKD. CDR3 protein: CAINPGGKVDTQYF.

J is TRBJ1-5 and V is TRBV18; TCRdb names TRBD1, which stays unverified in the absence of DNA. This CDR3 is 14 amino acids long. CDR1 is KGHSH, CDR2 LQKENI, per germline. The CDR3 reads CASSPQGTTQPRHF.

This chain links TRBV7-9 with TRBJ2-7; lacking DNA, the TRBD1 call made by TCRdb goes unchecked. CDR3 size: 14 residues. CDR1 and CDR2 (germline): SEHNR, FQNEAQ (reference sequence). The CDR3 region is CASSGGLPPYEQYF.

The chain combines TRBV20-1 with TRBJ2-7; TCRdb's D call, TRBD2, is unchecked because there is no DNA. CDR1 and CDR2 from the germline V gene are DFQATT and SNEGSKA (reference sequence). The CDR3 is 15 residues long. The CDR3 loop is CSAGGGDSHSYEQYF.